These 2 T cell receptor beta chains were all obtained from the same sample, sequenced in a study of cytomegalovirus exposure and HLA in healthy donors. Using immunoSEQ multiplex PCR, the repertoire was profiled, and TCRdb retains in-frame clones only, with some absent. The sample carries around 200,000 clones, approximately 83% recorded once. The sequenced sample was PBMCs. Receptors originate from a woman aged 18-35 years in good health and CMV-seropositive.

The CDR3 bases are TGTGCCACCAGCAGAGTTGGCGGGAACGATAACGATGAGCAGTTCTTC. Protein product: CATSRVGGNDNDEQFF. This chain joins TRBV15 and TRBJ2-1, with D perhaps TRBD2 (6 bases). Germline V gene data show CDR1 as LNHNV and CDR2 as YYDKDF (reference sequence). Trimming pared 1 base from V and 8 bases from J, leaving 18 bases between. CDR3 length: 16 residues.

The chain combines TRBV4-3 with TRBJ2-3; D remains ambiguous. The CDR3 runs to 17 residues. Trimming cost V 3 bases and J 0 bases, with 16 bases left between them. Germline V gives CDR1 LGHNA, CDR2 YSLEER. The CDR3 DNA is TGCGCCAGCAGCCATACCCTTACCTTGGGCAGCACAGATACGCAGTATTTT. Translated, it gives CASSHTLTLGSTDTQYF.